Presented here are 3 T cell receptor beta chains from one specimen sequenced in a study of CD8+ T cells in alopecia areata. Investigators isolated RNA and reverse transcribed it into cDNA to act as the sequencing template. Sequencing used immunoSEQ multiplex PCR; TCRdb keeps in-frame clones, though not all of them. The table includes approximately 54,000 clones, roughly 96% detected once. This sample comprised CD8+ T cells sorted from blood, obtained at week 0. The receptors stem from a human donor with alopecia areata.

The CDR3 sequence: CASNTGTLSYNEQFF. CDR3 DNA sequence: TGTGCCAGCAACACCGGGACTCTTTCCTACAATGAGCAGTTCTTC. V gene TRBV6-1 combines with J gene TRBJ2-1, with D possibly TRBD2 on 6 matching bases. V shed 7 bases and J shed 1 base, with 14 bases lying between them. The CDR3 consists of 15 residues. Looked up from germline, CDR1 is MNHNS and CDR2 is SASEGT.

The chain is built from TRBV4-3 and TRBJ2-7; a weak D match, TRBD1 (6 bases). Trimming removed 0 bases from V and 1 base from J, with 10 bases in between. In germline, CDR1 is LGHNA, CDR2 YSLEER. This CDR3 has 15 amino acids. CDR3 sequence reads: CASSQEWDKSYEQYF. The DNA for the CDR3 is TGCGCCAGCAGCCAAGAATGGGACAAATCCTACGAGCAGTACTTC.

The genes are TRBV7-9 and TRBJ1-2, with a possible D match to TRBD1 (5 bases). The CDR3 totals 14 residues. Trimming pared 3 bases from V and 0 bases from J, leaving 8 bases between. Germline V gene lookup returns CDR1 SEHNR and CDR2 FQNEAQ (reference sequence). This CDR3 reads CASSLTESNYGYTF. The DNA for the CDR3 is TGTGCCAGCAGCTTGACAGAATCTAACTATGGCTACACCTTC.